The 23 T cell receptor beta chains given below trace back to one sample, sequenced in a study of human T cells and chemical hapten exposure. TCRdb reprocessed the RACE reads with MiXCR, giving one entry per CDR3 protein. This sample has a few hundred thousand distinct CDR3 sequences, with around 7.7% found just once. This sample's time point: pre-sensitization, week 0. Treatment here: therapeutic diphenylcyclopropenone sensitization with weekly scalp DPC. The source was whole blood, collected in connection with sensitization to the hapten diphenylcyclopropenone (DPC). These TCRs come from a man younger than 35 with alopecia areata. Some clones in this sample may be carry-over from other donors' samples.

Many counts were recorded for this clonotype. The CDR3 DNA is TGTGCCATCAGTGAGTCTGGTCAAACGAAGGAGACCCAGTACTTC. It codes for CAISESGQTKETQYF. This chain uses TRBV10-3 with TRBJ2-5; the D is unclear. The CDR3 is 15 amino acids. Germline V lookup: CDR1 ENHRY, CDR2 SYGVKD. Trimming shortened V by 0 bases and J by 5 bases, and 13 bases separated the two germline ends.

This clonotype occurred a few times. The chain carries TRBV10-1 and TRBJ1-1; perhaps TRBD1 as D (6 bases). The V end lost 7 bases, the J end lost 4 bases, and 16 bases lay between the germline ends. CDR1 is WNHNN, CDR2 SYGVQD, per germline (reference sequence). The CDR3 spans 14 residues. DNA for the CDR3: TGCGCCAGCACCCGAGGGGGGGAAGGCACTGAAGCTTTCTTT. Translation: CASTRGGEGTEAFF.

The chain combines TRBV7-9 with TRBJ2-3; TRBD2 aligns across 7 bases. This CDR3 has 13 amino acids. Germline lookup yields CDR1 SEHNR and CDR2 FQNEAQ (reference sequence). V shed 5 bases, J shed 5 bases, and the junction held 4 bases outside the gene matches. The CDR3 protein is CASSPKRGDTQYF. CDR3 bases: TGTGCCAGCAGCCCAAAGCGGGGAGATACGCAGTATTTT.

There are a few counts of this clonotype. The V and J genes are TRBV27 and TRBJ2-3, with 11 positions matching TRBD2. V lost 3 bases to trimming and J lost 12 bases; unmatched junction nucleotides: 11. This CDR3 has 15 amino acids. From germline, CDR1 is MNHEY and CDR2 SMNVEV (reference sequence). The DNA of the CDR3 is TGTGCCAGCAGTTTGCTTAGCGGGGGGGCCAGTTCCCAGTATTTT. Its translation: CASSLLSGGASSQYF.

This clonotype has at least ten counts. One junction end disagrees with the germline gene, perhaps due to a read error. The gene calls are TRBV3-1 and TRBJ1-6; D perhaps matches TRBD1 (5 bases). CDR1 and CDR2 from the germline V gene are LGHDT and YNNKEL (reference sequence). CDR3 size: 11 residues. The CDR3 protein is CASSQQGPLDF. The CDR3 DNA is TGTGCCAGCAGCCAACAGGGCCCCTTGGACTTT.

This clonotype was seen repeatedly, ten times or more. V and J are TRBV2 and TRBJ2-2; D remains ambiguous. Germline lookup yields CDR1 SNHLY and CDR2 FYNNEI. The CDR3 runs 15 residues. V lost 3 bases and J lost 0, with 8 bases in between. The CDR3: CASSELAANTGELFF. As DNA, the CDR3 is TGTGCCAGCAGTGAGTTAGCAGCGAACACCGGGGAGCTGTTTTTT. Combining the CDR3 with reference TRBV2 and TRBJ2-2 gives the whole variable domain EPEVTQTPSHQVTQMGQEVILRCVPISNHLYFYWYRQILGQKVEFLVSFYNNEISEKSEIFDDQFSVERPDGSNFTLKIRSTKLEDSAMYFCASSELAANTGELFFGEGSRLTVL.

This clonotype came up many times. V usage is TRBV4-3 and J usage is TRBJ2-7; D remains ambiguous. V lost 1 base and J 2 bases, leaving 9 bases between the germline ends. From germline, CDR1 is LGHNA and CDR2 YSLEER. The CDR3 runs to 14 residues. This chain's CDR3 is CASSQGLPTYEQYF. In nucleotides, the CDR3 is TGCGCCAGCAGCCAAGGCCTACCTACCTACGAGCAGTACTTC.

This clonotype showed up just a few times. The genes are TRBV5-1 and TRBJ2-3; D ambiguous. The germline V gene has CDR1 SGHRS and CDR2 YFSETQ. Trimming took 0 bases from V and 3 from J, leaving 11 bases between them. The CDR3 contains 15 residues. The CDR3: CASSLEAARTDTQYF. For the CDR3, the DNA is TGCGCCAGCAGCTTGGAGGCTGCTCGAACAGATACGCAGTATTTT.

This clonotype was observed a few times. The gene calls are TRBV7-9 and TRBJ2-2, with no clear D. Germline V gives CDR1 SEHNR, CDR2 FQNEAQ (reference sequence). Trimming pared 2 bases from V and 0 bases from J, leaving 10 bases between. This CDR3 comprises 16 residues. The CDR3 sequence is CASSLWVTPNTGELFF. CDR3 nucleotides: TGTGCCAGCAGCTTATGGGTCACACCGAACACCGGGGAGCTGTTTTTT.

This clonotype was detected ten times or more. This chain links TRBV6-2 or TRBV6-3 with TRBJ2-7, with D perhaps TRBD1 (6 bases). Trimming took off 1 base at V and 0 bases at J, with 7 bases between the two ends. The CDR3 loop spans 14 amino acids. Germline V gene data show CDR1 as MNHEY and CDR2 as SVGEGT. The CDR3 bases are TGTGCCAGCAGTTACTACAGGGCCTCCTACGAGCAGTACTTC. Amino acid sequence: CASSYYRASYEQYF.

This clonotype was detected only a few times. The chain couples TRBV29-1 to TRBJ1-6, with 7 bases identical to TRBD1. V was pared by 6 bases and J by 6 bases, with 8 bases of the junction left unmatched. There are 14 residues in the CDR3. The germline V gene encodes CDR1 SQVTM and CDR2 ANQGSEA. CDR3: CSVGSGQPNSPLHF. DNA of the CDR3: TGCAGCGTAGGGTCGGGACAGCCTAATTCACCCCTCCACTTT.

This clonotype has more than one count but fewer than ten. The gene calls are TRBV28 and TRBJ2-7; 9 nucleotides line up with TRBD2. This CDR3 spans 14 amino acids. After removal of 7 bases from V and 5 bases from J, the junction contained 9 bases not matched to a gene. From germline, CDR1 is MDHEN and CDR2 SYDVKM. CDR3 nucleotide sequence: TGTGCCAGCACTCTACCCGGGACTAGCAACGAGCAGTACTTC. It specifies CASTLPGTSNEQYF.

This clonotype was detected many times. V is TRBV2 and J is TRBJ1-4, with no clear D. Trimming shortened V by 8 bases and J by 0 bases, and 7 bases separated the two germline ends. Germline CDR1 SNHLY, CDR2 FYNNEI. CDR3 length: 13 residues. Written as DNA, the CDR3 is TGTGCCAGCTCGGTATCAACTAATGAAAAACTGTTTTTT. Protein sequence: CASSVSTNEKLFF.

In nucleotides, the CDR3 is TGTGCCAGCAGTCCGAACAGCTATGGCTACACCTTC. Protein product: CASSPNSYGYTF. The chain couples TRBV4-2 to TRBJ1-2; D not resolved. The V gene lost 6 bases and the J gene lost 4 bases, with 9 bases spanning the gap. Germline values: CDR1 LGHNA, CDR2 YNFKEQ. CDR3 size: 12 residues.

The chain couples TRBV20-1 to TRBJ1-1, with 11 bases matching TRBD1. Germline CDR1 and CDR2: DFQATT and SNEGSKA (reference sequence). The ends lost 6 bases at V and 4 bases at J; junction bases unmatched: 13. The CDR3 runs to 16 residues. CDR3 loop: CSAKIGTGGFGTEAFF. As DNA, the CDR3 is TGCAGTGCAAAAATAGGGACAGGGGGTTTTGGCACTGAAGCTTTCTTT.

The chain links TRBV5-6 to TRBJ1-1; D may be TRBD1 (5 bases). The V gene lost 0 bases and the J gene lost 6 bases, with 6 bases spanning the gap. This CDR3 comprises 12 residues. Germline loops: CDR1 SGHDT, CDR2 YYEEEE. The CDR3 region is CASSLATAEAFF. In DNA form, the CDR3 reads TGTGCCAGCAGCTTGGCGACAGCTGAAGCTTTCTTT. Drawing the rest from reference TRBV5-6 and TRBJ1-1, the complete variable domain is DAGVTQSPTHLIKTRGQQVTLRCSPKSGHDTVSWYQQALGQGPQFIFQYYEEEERQRGNFPDRFSGHQFPNYSSELNVNALLLGDSALYLCASSLATAEAFFGQGTRLTVV.

This clonotype was seen at least ten times. The V and J genes are TRBV9 and TRBJ2-2; 10 positions match TRBD1. Germline CDR1 is SGDLS and CDR2 is YYNGEE. Trimming removed 4 bases from V and 7 bases from J; junction bases left unmatched: 7. The CDR3 sequence is 15 residues long. CDR3 DNA sequence: TGTGCCAGCAGCACAAGACAGGGGGCGATCGGGGAGCTGTTTTTT. It is translated as CASSTRQGAIGELFF.

The chain carries TRBV10-3 and TRBJ2-3; the match to TRBD1 covers 7 bases. This CDR3 is 16 amino acids long. J lost 3 bases, V lost 0 bases, and 6 bases had no gene match. Germline V gives CDR1 ENHRY, CDR2 SYGVKD. CDR3 nucleotide sequence: TGTGCCATCAGTGAGTCGCAGGGGGTGAGGACAGATACGCAGTATTTT. Residues: CAISESQGVRTDTQYF.

This chain uses TRBV4-3 with TRBJ1-6; 8 positions agree with TRBD1. J lost 9 bases, V lost 0 bases, and 13 bases had no gene match. This CDR3 spans 18 amino acids. The germline V gene encodes CDR1 LGHNA and CDR2 YSLEER. CDR3 DNA: TGCGCCAGCAGCCAAGAAGCCGGGACAGGTAATCGCCCTTCACCCCTCCACTTT. This codes for CASSQEAGTGNRPSPLHF.

This clonotype has at least ten counts. This chain joins TRBV5-1 and TRBJ2-3; D not resolved. The CDR3 is made up of 13 amino acids. CDR1 is SGHRS, CDR2 YFSETQ, per germline. The V end lost 2 bases, the J end lost 3 bases, and 7 bases lay between the germline ends. The CDR3 DNA reads TGCGCCAGCAGCTTTGGGGTGACAGATACGCAGTATTTT. This sequence encodes CASSFGVTDTQYF.

The chain joins TRBV5-1 to TRBJ1-1; maybe TRBD1 (6 bases). V shed 5 bases and J shed 3 bases, with 17 bases lying between them. The CDR3 covers 15 residues. Germline lookup yields CDR1 SGHRS and CDR2 YFSETQ. CDR3 sequence: CASSQAGGRDTEAFF. In DNA, the CDR3 is TGCGCCAGCAGTCAGGCGGGGGGCCGGGACACTGAAGCTTTCTTT.

The gene calls are TRBV12-3 or TRBV12-4 and TRBJ2-7, with 7 nucleotides matching TRBD2. The CDR3 is 14 amino acids. The ends lost 5 bases at V and 0 bases at J; junction bases unmatched: 4. Here the CDR3 reads CASSAGTNSYEQYF. The DNA for the CDR3 is TGTGCCAGCAGTGCCGGGACTAACTCCTACGAGCAGTACTTC.

The rearrangement links TRBV6-6 to TRBJ2-3; 8 bases match TRBD2. The CDR3 is 15 residues long. The V gene's germline CDR1 is MNHNY and CDR2 SVGAGI (reference sequence). With V trimmed by 2 bases and J by 5 bases, 6 bases remained unmatched. CDR3 protein: CASSYAGGAKDTQYF. As DNA, the CDR3 is TGTGCCAGCAGTTACGCCGGGGGGGCGAAAGATACGCAGTATTTT.